The rows below give T cell receptor beta chains drawn from one sample of a study of T cells in Graves' hyperthyroidism and ophthalmopathy. A single record per CDR3 protein comes from TCRdb applying MiXCR to the multiplex PCR reads. Of 650,000 to 750,000 distinct CDR3 sequences listed, around 15% were seen once; the top ten hold approximately 10%. Sequencing was carried out using blood. The receptors come from a woman aged 18 to 35 with Graves' hyperthyroidism. Each CDR3 is given with its conserved first and last residue. Fields, in order: J gene, D gene, V gene, clone size, CDR3 protein, CDR3 DNA. A D gene is named only where the DNA matches it firmly. Some rows have no size entry. The others give once, few or many, or a class for an expanded clone.

TRBJ2-6,TRBD1,TRBV28,.,CASSFPPGGLEGANVLTF,TGTGCCAGCAGTTTTCCCCCAGGGGGTTTGGAAGGGGCCAACGTCCTGACTTTC
TRBJ1-6,TRBD1,TRBV12-3/TRBV12-4,many,CASSAPGTGAISPLHF,TGTGCCAGCAGTGCCCCCGGGACAGGGGCGATTTCACCCCTCCACTTT
TRBJ2-2,TRBD2,TRBV6-1,few,CATPPSVLAGVSTGELFF,TGTGCCACCCCCCCGAGCGTTCTAGCGGGAGTGAGCACCGGGGAGCTGTTTTTT
TRBJ2-1,TRBD1,TRBV5-1,few,CASSPHTGTVNEQFF,TGCGCCAGCAGCCCCCATACCGGGACAGTCAATGAGCAGTTCTTC
TRBJ1-1,TRBD1,TRBV11-3,many,CASSPRQGWVNTEAFF,TGTGCCAGCAGCCCGAGACAGGGGTGGGTGAACACTGAAGCTTTCTTT
TRBJ1-6,.,TRBV28,many,CASSFGQDYSPLHF,TGTGCCAGCAGTTTTGGTCAGGACTATTCACCCCTCCACTTT
TRBJ2-1,.,TRBV20-1,few,CSARDRTAASYNEQFF,TGCAGTGCTAGAGATAGGACCGCGGCCTCCTACAATGAGCAGTTCTTC
TRBJ1-1,.,TRBV20-1,.,CSARVRGRLGTEAFF,TGCAGTGCTAGGGTGAGGGGCAGACTGGGAACTGAAGCTTTCTTT
TRBJ2-4,.,TRBV6-1,.,CASSLLSASGAKNIQYF,TGTGCCAGCAGCCTACTTAGCGCCTCGGGAGCCAAAAACATTCAGTACTTC
TRBJ2-1,.,TRBV28,.,CASSLLSGAGANEQFF,TGTGCCAGCAGTTTACTGTCGGGGGCAGGGGCCAATGAGCAGTTCTTC